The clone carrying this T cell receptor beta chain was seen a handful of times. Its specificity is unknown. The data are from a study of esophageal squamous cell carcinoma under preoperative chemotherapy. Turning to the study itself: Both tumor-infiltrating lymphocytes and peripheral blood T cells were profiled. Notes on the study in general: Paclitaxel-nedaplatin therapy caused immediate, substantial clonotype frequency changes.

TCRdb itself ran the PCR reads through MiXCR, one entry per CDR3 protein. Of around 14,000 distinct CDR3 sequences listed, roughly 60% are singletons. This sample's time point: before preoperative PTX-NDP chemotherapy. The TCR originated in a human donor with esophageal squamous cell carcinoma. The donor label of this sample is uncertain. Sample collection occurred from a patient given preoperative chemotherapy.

The CDR3 nucleotides read TGTGCCAGCAGCTCCAGCGGGGGGGCGAGAGATACGCAGTATTTT. Its translation is CASSSSGGARDTQYF. The V call is TRBV7-2, the J call TRBJ2-3; TRBD2 matches at 10 bases. Germline CDR1 reads SGHTA; CDR2 reads FQGNSA. V lost 4 bases and J lost 5; bases outside the gene matches: 6. The CDR3 is 15 residues long. Drawing the rest from reference TRBV7-2 and TRBJ2-3, the complete variable domain is GAGVSQSPSNKVTEKGKDVELRCDPISGHTALYWYRQSLGQGLEFLIYFQGNSAPDKSGLPSDRFSAERTGGSVSTLTIQRTQQEDSAVYLCASSSSGGARDTQYFGPGTRLTVL.